This TCR beta chain is from a study of memory CD4+ T cells and cytomegalovirus serostatus. Study summary: Healthy Belgian adult donors included several CMV-positive and some 24 CMV-negative people. Study-level findings and limits: A US-trained random forest predicted CMV serostatus with median AUC around 0.92. CD4+ memory repertoires contained about 40% of the roughly 150 reported CMV TCRbeta sequences.

Details on this clone: Its antigen remains unidentified.

Single viable CD3+CD4+CD8-CD45RO+ cells were sorted as the memory CD4+ T cells. TCRdb keeps only in-frame clones here, not all; method: immunoSEQ multiplex PCR. This sample has 35,000 to 55,000 clones, with 76% found just once. This CDR3 contains 13 residues. Germline V gene sequence: CDR1 SNHLY, CDR2 FYNNEI. Trimming cost V 8 bases and J 3 bases, with 14 bases left between them. The receptor's source is an adult in good health and CMV-seronegative. The J gene is TRBJ2-7, the V gene TRBV2; weak D call: TRBD1 (6 bases). Material for sequencing was memory CD4+ T cells from blood. The CDR3 sequence is CASRTVLSYEQYF. The CDR3, as DNA: TGTGCCAGCCGGACAGTTCTCAGCTACGAGCAGTACTTC.